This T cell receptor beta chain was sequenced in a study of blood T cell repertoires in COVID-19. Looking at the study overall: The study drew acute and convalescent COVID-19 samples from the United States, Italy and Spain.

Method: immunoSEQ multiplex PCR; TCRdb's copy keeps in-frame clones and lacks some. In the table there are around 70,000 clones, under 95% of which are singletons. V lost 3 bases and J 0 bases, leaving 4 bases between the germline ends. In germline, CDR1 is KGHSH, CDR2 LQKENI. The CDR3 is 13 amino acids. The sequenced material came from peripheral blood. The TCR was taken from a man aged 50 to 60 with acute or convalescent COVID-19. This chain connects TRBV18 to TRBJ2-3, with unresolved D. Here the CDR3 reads CASSPGSTDTQYF. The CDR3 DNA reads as TGTGCCAGCTCACCCGGGAGCACAGATACGCAGTATTTT.